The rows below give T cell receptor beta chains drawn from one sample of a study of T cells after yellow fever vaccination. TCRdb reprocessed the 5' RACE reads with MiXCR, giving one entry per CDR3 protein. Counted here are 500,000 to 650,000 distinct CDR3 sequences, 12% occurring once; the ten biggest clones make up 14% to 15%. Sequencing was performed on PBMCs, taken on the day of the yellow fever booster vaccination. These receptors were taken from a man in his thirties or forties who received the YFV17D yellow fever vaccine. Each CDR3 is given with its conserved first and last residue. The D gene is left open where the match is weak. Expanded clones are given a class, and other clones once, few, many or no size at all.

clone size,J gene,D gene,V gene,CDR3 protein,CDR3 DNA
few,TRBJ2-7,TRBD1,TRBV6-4,CASSLAYGGQGLWAYEQYF,TGTGCCAGTTCCCTCGCATACGGGGGACAGGGGCTTTGGGCCTACGAGCAGTACTTC
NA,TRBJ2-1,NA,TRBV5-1,CASSPMTWGRNEQFF,TGCGCCAGCAGCCCAATGACTTGGGGGCGGAATGAGCAGTTCTTC
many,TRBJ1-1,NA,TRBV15,CATSRVRIEKAFF,TGTGCCACCAGCAGAGTACGGATAGAGAAAGCTTTCTTT
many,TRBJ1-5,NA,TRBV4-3,CASSQGENQPQHF,TGCGCCAGCAGCCAAGGGGAGAATCAGCCCCAGCATTTT
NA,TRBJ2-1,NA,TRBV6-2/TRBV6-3,CATAGAGLIYNEQFF,TGTGCCACCGCGGGGGCGGGACTGATATACAATGAGCAGTTCTTC
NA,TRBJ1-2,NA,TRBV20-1,CSARGGRGLGYTF,TGCAGTGCTAGGGGGGGGCGGGGGCTTGGCTACACCTTC
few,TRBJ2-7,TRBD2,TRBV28,CASSYVRAASGAYEQYF,TGTGCCAGCAGTTACGTTAGGGCGGCTAGCGGCGCCTACGAGCAGTACTTC
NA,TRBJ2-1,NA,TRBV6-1,CASSGPPYNEQFF,TGTGCCAGCAGTGGACCCCCCTACAATGAGCAGTTCTTC
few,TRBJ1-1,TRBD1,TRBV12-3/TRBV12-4,CASSRLQGRVTEAFF,TGTGCCAGCAGTCGTCTACAGGGGCGGGTCACTGAAGCTTTCTTT
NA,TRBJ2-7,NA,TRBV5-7,CASIPTLPGEQYF,TGTGCCAGCATCCCAACCCTCCCTGGTGAGCAGTACTTC
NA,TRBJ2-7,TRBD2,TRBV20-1,CSAIIPGLAGRGQYF,TGCAGTGCTATAATTCCGGGACTAGCGGGCCGAGGGCAGTACTTC
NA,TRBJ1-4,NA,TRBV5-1,CASSLARPNEKLFF,TGCGCCAGCAGCTTGGCAAGGCCCAATGAAAAACTGTTTTTT
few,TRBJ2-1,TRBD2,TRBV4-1,CASSRTSGRVIEQFF,TGCGCCAGCAGCCGTACTAGCGGGAGGGTTATTGAGCAGTTCTTC
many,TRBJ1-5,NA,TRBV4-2,CASSREQGQPQHF,TGTGCCAGCAGCCGCGAACAGGGTCAGCCCCAGCATTTT
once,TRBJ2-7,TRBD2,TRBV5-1,CSSSTLTSGRSSEQYF,TGCTCCAGCAGCACACTGACTAGCGGGAGATCGTCCGAGCAGTACTTC
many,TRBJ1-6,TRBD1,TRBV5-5,CASSFGTGNSPLHF,TGTGCCAGCAGCTTTGGGACAGGGAATTCACCCCTCCACTTT
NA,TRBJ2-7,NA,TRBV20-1,CSASQERGYEQYF,TGCAGTGCTAGCCAGGAAAGGGGCTACGAGCAGTACTTC
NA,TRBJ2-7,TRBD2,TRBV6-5,CASSYSGREGGEQYF,TGTGCCAGCAGTTACTCGGGTCGGGAGGGAGGCGAGCAGTACTTC
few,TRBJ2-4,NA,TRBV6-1,CASSDYVDIQYF,TGTGCCAGCAGTGATTATGTTGACATTCAGTACTTC
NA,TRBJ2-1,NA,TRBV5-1,CASSLGPTASYNEQFF,TGCGCCAGCAGCTTGGGTCCCACAGCCTCCTACAATGAGCAGTTCTTC
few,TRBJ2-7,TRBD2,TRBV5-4,CASSKSGTYEQYF,TGTGCCAGCAGTAAAAGCGGGACCTACGAGCAGTACTTC
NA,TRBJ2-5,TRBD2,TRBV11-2,CASSPGTSWGETQYF,TGTGCCAGCAGCCCCGGGACTAGCTGGGGTGAGACCCAGTACTTC
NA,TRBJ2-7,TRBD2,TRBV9,CASSVGGTSGSRPYEQYF,TGTGCCAGCAGCGTAGGAGGGACTAGCGGGAGTAGACCCTACGAGCAGTACTTC
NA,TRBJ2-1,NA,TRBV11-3,CASSLGGSGPYNEQFF,TGTGCCAGCAGCTTAGGCGGCTCGGGCCCTTACAATGAGCAGTTCTTC
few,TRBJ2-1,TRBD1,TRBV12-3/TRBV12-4,CASSLGQGRYNEQFF,TGTGCCAGCAGCCTTGGACAGGGGAGATACAATGAGCAGTTCTTC
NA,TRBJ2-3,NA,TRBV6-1,CASSKKLVPDTQYF,TGTGCCAGCAGTAAAAAACTAGTTCCAGATACGCAGTATTTT
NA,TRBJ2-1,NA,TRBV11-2,CASSLGRGGRAYNEQFF,TGTGCCAGCAGCTTAGGAAGGGGGGGACGGGCGTACAATGAGCAGTTCTTC
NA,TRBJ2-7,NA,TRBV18,CASSHSQGRPYEQYF,TGTGCCAGCTCACACTCTCAGGGGCGACCCTACGAGCAGTACTTC
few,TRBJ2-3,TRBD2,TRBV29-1,CSVRRGTSGSSTDTQYF,TGCAGCGTTCGCCGGGGGACTAGCGGGTCTAGCACAGATACGCAGTATTTT
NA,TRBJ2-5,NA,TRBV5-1,CASSLAVAAGAETQYF,TGCGCCAGCAGCTTGGCCGTTGCGGCTGGGGCGGAGACCCAGTACTTC
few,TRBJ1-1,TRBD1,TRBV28,CASSAGQSMNTEAFF,TGTGCCAGCAGTGCGGGACAGTCGATGAACACTGAAGCTTTCTTT
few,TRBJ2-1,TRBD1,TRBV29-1,CSDLRQQGNEQFF,TGCAGCGACCTGAGACAACAGGGGAATGAGCAGTTCTTC
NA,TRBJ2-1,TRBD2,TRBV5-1,CASRTSGGLSSEQFF,TGCGCCAGCAGAACTAGCGGGGGGTTATCTAGTGAGCAGTTCTTC
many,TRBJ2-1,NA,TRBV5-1,CASSPYSYNEQFF,TGCGCCAGCAGCCCATACTCCTACAATGAGCAGTTCTTC
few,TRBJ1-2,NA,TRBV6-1,CASRREVSAGYTF,TGTGCCAGCAGACGAGAGGTTTCTGCCGGCTACACCTTC
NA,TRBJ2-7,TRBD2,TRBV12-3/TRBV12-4,CASVTSGTYEQYF,TGTGCCAGCGTCACTAGCGGGACGTACGAGCAGTACTTC
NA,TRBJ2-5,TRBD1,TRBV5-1,CASSATGDIETQYF,TGCGCCAGCAGCGCGACAGGGGACATTGAGACCCAGTACTTC
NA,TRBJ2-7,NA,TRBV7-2,CASSLAAPPPYEQYF,TGTGCCAGCAGCTTAGCGGCACCTCCTCCCTACGAGCAGTACTTC
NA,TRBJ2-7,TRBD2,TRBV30,CAVAGPFEQYF,TGTGCAGTAGCGGGACCGTTCGAGCAGTACTTC
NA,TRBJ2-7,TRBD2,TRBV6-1,CASSEERGSGRYEQYF,TGTGCCAGCAGTGAAGAACGGGGTAGCGGGAGGTACGAGCAGTACTTC
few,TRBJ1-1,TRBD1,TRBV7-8,CASSFGTGAVNTEAFF,TGTGCCAGCAGCTTCGGGACAGGGGCCGTGAACACTGAAGCTTTCTTT
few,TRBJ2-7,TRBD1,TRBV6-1,CASSGHLQGFEQYF,TGTGCCAGCAGCGGCCATTTACAGGGGTTCGAGCAGTACTTC
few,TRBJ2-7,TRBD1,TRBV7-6,CASSLRQGGDYEQYF,TGTGCCAGCAGCTTAAGACAGGGGGGCGACTACGAGCAGTACTTC
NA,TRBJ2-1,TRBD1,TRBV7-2,CASSGQAVGNEQFF,TGTGCCAGCAGCGGACAGGCCGTGGGCAATGAGCAGTTCTTC
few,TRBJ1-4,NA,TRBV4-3,CASSPSYNEKLFF,TGCGCCAGCAGCCCCAGCTATAATGAAAAACTGTTTTTT
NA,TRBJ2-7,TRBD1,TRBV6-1,CASSFGRGPYEQYF,TGTGCCAGCTCTTTCGGAAGGGGGCCCTACGAGCAGTACTTC
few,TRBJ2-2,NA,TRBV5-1,CASSFEGRLNTGELFF,TGCGCCAGCAGCTTCGAGGGGCGATTGAACACCGGGGAGCTGTTTTTT
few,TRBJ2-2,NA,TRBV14,CASSRPPGTGELFF,TGTGCCAGCAGCCGCCCCCCCGGGACCGGGGAGCTGTTTTTT
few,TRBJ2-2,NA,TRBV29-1,CSVEDPGTPNTGELFF,TGCAGCGTTGAAGACCCCGGGACACCGAACACCGGGGAGCTGTTTTTT
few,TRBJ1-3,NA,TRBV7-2,CASSLAGTSSGNTIYF,TGTGCCAGCAGCTTAGCAGGCACGAGCTCTGGAAACACCATATATTTT
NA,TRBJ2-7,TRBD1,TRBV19,CASSMMTGAGQYF,TGTGCCAGTAGTATGATGACAGGGGCCGGGCAGTACTTC
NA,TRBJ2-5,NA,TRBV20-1,CSASPGGKETQYF,TGCAGTGCTAGCCCTGGGGGAAAGGAGACCCAGTACTTC
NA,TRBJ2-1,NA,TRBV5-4,CASTSEGLAEQFF,TGTGCCAGCACCTCGGAGGGGCTGGCTGAGCAGTTCTTC
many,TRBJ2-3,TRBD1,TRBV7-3,CASSLSGQGTDTQYF,TGTGCCAGCAGCTTATCCGGACAGGGCACAGATACGCAGTATTTT